These 10 T cell receptor beta chains came from one sample sequenced in a study of T cells in Graves' hyperthyroidism and ophthalmopathy. Researchers took RNA transcripts and amplified the TCR beta CDR3 regions from them. The primer set for the first-round RT-PCR of the TCR CDR3 was HTBI. TCRdb passed the multiplex PCR reads through MiXCR, listing each CDR3 protein once. The sample includes a few hundred thousand distinct CDR3 sequences, approximately 15% seen only once; the top ten take approximately 14%. The sample taken for sequencing was blood. The receptor set was obtained from a middle-aged woman with Graves' hyperthyroidism.

The V call is TRBV6-1, the J call TRBJ2-7, with D perhaps TRBD1 or TRBD2 (5 bases each). Trimming removed 5 bases at V and 7 bases at J, with 15 bases between. The CDR3 is 13 amino acids. Germline assignment: CDR1 MNHNS and CDR2 SASEGT. CDR3 nucleotide sequence: TGTGCCAGCAGTCCGGGACCACCTCCGGAGCAGTACTTC. Translation gives CASSPGPPPEQYF.

This clonotype has at least ten counts. This chain connects TRBV3-1 to TRBJ1-1; D is uncertain. V was cut by 4 bases and J by 4 bases, with 13 bases left in between. In germline, CDR1 is LGHDT, CDR2 YNNKEL (reference sequence). CDR3 size: 14 residues. The CDR3 spells CASSPRAGGTEAFF. In nucleotides, the CDR3 is TGTGCCAGCAGCCCCCGAGCGGGAGGCACTGAAGCTTTCTTT.

This clonotype appeared many times. J is TRBJ2-5 and V is TRBV28; 11 bases are shared with TRBD2. J gave up 2 bases and V 2 bases, and 7 bases lay outside the gene matches. There are 17 residues in the CDR3. The germline V gene has CDR1 MDHEN and CDR2 SYDVKM. The CDR3 DNA reads TGTGCCAGCAGTTTAGTCCTAGCGGGAGGCACTCAAGAGACCCAGTACTTC. Its translation: CASSLVLAGGTQETQYF.

This clonotype was picked up one time. V is TRBV20-1 and J is TRBJ2-7; D might be TRBD1 (5 bases). The CDR3 has 13 residues. The germline CDR1 and CDR2 sequences are DFQATT and SNEGSKA (reference sequence). Trimming removed 8 bases from V and 2 bases from J, with 16 bases in between. Here the CDR3 DNA reads TGCAGTCAACCGGGCGCAGGGACCTACGAGCAGTACTTC. Amino acid sequence: CSQPGAGTYEQYF.

The chain employs TRBV5-4 and TRBJ2-1; D may be TRBD1 or TRBD2 (5 bases each). The CDR3 consists of 17 residues. The V and J ends lost 4 bases and 0 bases respectively, with 17 bases between them. Germline CDR1 SGHNT, CDR2 YYREEE (reference sequence). CDR3 nucleotide sequence: TGTGCCAGCAGCAGGTCCCCGGACACTAGCTCCTACAATGAGCAGTTCTTC. Protein: CASSRSPDTSSYNEQFF.

On this clonotype: With a much larger clone just one base away, this may be a read error. The chain joins TRBV5-1 to TRBJ2-6, with D perhaps matching TRBD1 (5 bases). The CDR3 length is 15 residues. Per the germline V gene, CDR1 is SGHRS and CDR2 is YFSETQ. The CDR3 loop reads CASSLEDSGASVLTF. The CDR3 DNA reads as TGCGCCAGCAGCTTGGAAGACTCTGGGGCCAGCGTCCTGACTTTC.

The V gene is TRBV19, the J gene TRBJ2-3; D ambiguous. Germline loops: CDR1 LNHDA, CDR2 SQIVND (reference sequence). This CDR3 comprises 14 residues. V shed 0 bases and J shed 2 bases, with 6 bases lying between them. CDR3 in amino acids: CASSIDLNTDTQYF. CDR3 nucleotide sequence: TGTGCCAGTAGTATAGACCTCAACACAGATACGCAGTATTTT.

The V call is TRBV6-1, the J call TRBJ2-7, with 8 bases fitting TRBD1. V lost 5 bases to trimming and J lost 0 bases; unmatched junction nucleotides: 12. There are 17 residues in the CDR3. The germline V gene has CDR1 MNHNS and CDR2 SASEGT. The CDR3 is CASSHLTRTGSSYEQYF. The CDR3 DNA reads as TGTGCCAGCAGTCACCTCACACGGACAGGGAGCTCCTACGAGCAGTACTTC.

The V and J genes are TRBV19 and TRBJ2-3; TRBD2 agrees at 12 bases. There are 17 residues in the CDR3. The V gene's germline CDR1 is LNHDA and CDR2 SQIVND (reference sequence). V lost 7 bases to trimming and J lost 0 bases; unmatched junction nucleotides: 8. The CDR3 reads CASNQEGLAGSTDTQYF. DNA of the CDR3: TGTGCCAGTAATCAGGAGGGACTAGCGGGTAGCACAGATACGCAGTATTTT.

This clonotype was seen repeatedly, ten times or more. The rearrangement uses TRBV6-5 and TRBJ2-5; D might be TRBD2 (6 bases). CDR3 size: 15 residues. Germline V gives CDR1 MNHEY, CDR2 SVGAGI. Trimming left V 0 bases short and J 0 bases short, with 8 bases between. The CDR3 is CASSYSGGNQETQYF. The CDR3 DNA follows: TGTGCCAGCAGTTACTCGGGCGGGAACCAAGAGACCCAGTACTTC.